This T cell receptor beta chain derives from a study of vaccination effects on CD4 cells after COVID-19. Unmatched junction bases numbered 6, after V lost 6 bases and J lost 3 bases. This CDR3 has 15 residues. Germline loops: CDR1 MNHEY, CDR2 SVGAGI. Method: immunoSEQ multiplex PCR; TCRdb's copy keeps in-frame clones and lacks some. The table includes approximately 54,000 clones, roughly 76% detected once. Regarding this clone: The antigen is unknown.

Antigen-specific CD4+ T cells expanded by the ViraFEST assay with viral peptide pools were then sequenced. Researchers isolated CD4+ T cells once approximately ten days of culture had elapsed. The V call is TRBV6-5, the J call TRBJ1-5, with 9 bases identical to TRBD1. The TCR was taken from a human donor who received a COVID-19 vaccine. The sample consisted of CD4+ T cells from PBMCs cultured with HCoV-229E spike peptides, taken before COVID-19 vaccination. The CDR3, as DNA: TGTGCCAGCAGAAAAGACAGGGGGGACAATCAGCCCCAGCATTTT. Its protein product is CASRKDRGDNQPQHF.